The present T cell receptor beta chain was sequenced within a study of graft-versus-host responses after intestinal transplantation. Study observations and caveats: Present in recipient marrow, GvH clones included some that appeared first in ileum or blood.

Profiling relied on immunoSEQ multiplex PCR, and the TCRdb table lists in-frame clones only, not all of them. Seen here are approximately 54,000 clones, approximately 84% observed once, and the top ten hold 0.35% to 0.55%. The CDR3 extends over 15 amino acids. CDR1 and CDR2 from the germline V gene are SGHAT and FQNNGV. The germline V and J ends were trimmed by 5 bases and 1 base, with 14 bases remaining between them. Worth noting for this clone: Its antigen is undetermined.

The TCR comes from a human donor who was the organ donor for an intestinal transplant. The material sequenced was unstimulated CD4+ T cells sorted from spleen or lymph node cells, taken before transplant. The chain links TRBV11-2 to TRBJ1-1; D uncertain. The CDR3 sequence is CASSLGGPRNTEAFF. In DNA, the CDR3 is TGTGCCAGCAGCCTCGGAGGACCGAGGAACACTGAAGCTTTCTTT. The full variable domain, in which reference TRBV11-2 and TRBJ1-1 provide the parts outside the CDR3, is EAGVAQSPRYKIIEKRQSVAFWCNPISGHATLYWYQQILGQGPKLLIQFQNNGVVDDSQLPKDRFSAERLKGVDSTLKIQPAKLEDSAVYLCASSLGGPRNTEAFFGQGTRLTVV.